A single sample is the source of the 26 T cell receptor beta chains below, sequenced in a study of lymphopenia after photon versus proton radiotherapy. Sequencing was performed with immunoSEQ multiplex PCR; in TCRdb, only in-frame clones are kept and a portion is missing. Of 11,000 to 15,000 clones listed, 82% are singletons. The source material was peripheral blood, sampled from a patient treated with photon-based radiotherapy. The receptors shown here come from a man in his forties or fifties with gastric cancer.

The CDR3 region is CASSPLRETQYF. CDR3 in DNA: TGTGCCAGCTCCCCCCTCCGCGAGACCCAGTACTTC. V is TRBV18 and J is TRBJ2-5; D uncertain. The V and J ends lost 6 bases and 5 bases respectively, with 10 bases between them. Looked up from germline, CDR1 is KGHSH and CDR2 is LQKENI. The CDR3 covers 12 residues.

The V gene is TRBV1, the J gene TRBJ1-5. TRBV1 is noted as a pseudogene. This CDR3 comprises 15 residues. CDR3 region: CTSSQVRPFNQPQHF. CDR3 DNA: TGCACCAGCAGCCAAGTAAGACCCTTCAATCAGCCCCAGCATTTT.

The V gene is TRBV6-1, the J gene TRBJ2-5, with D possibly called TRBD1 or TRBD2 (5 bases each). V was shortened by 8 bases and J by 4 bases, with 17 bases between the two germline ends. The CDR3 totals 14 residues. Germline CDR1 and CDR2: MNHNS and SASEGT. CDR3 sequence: CASLSAEGRETQYF. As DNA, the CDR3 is TGTGCCAGCCTCTCGGCCGAGGGACGAGAGACCCAGTACTTC.

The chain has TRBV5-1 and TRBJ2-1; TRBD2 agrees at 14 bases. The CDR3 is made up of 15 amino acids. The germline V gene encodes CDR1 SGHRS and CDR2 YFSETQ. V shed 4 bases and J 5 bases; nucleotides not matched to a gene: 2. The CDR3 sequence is CASSAGLAGDNEQFF. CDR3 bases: TGCGCCAGCAGCGCGGGACTAGCGGGGGACAATGAGCAGTTCTTC.

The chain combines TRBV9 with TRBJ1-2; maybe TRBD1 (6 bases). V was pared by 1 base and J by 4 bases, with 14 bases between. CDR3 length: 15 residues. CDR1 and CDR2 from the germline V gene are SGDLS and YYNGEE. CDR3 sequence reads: CASSVTSTGTYGYTF. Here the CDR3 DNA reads TGTGCCAGCAGCGTAACCTCGACAGGCACCTATGGCTACACCTTC.

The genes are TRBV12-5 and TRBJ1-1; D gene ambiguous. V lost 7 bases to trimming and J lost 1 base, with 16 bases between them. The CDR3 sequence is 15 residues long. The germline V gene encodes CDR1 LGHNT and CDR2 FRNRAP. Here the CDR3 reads CASAPSGRQNTEAFF. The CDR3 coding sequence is TGTGCTAGTGCCCCCTCTGGCAGGCAGAACACTGAAGCTTTCTTT.

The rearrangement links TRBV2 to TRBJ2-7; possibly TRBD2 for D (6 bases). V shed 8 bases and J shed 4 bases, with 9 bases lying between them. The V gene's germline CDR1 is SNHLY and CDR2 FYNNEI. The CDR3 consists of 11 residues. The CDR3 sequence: CASGRSYEQYV. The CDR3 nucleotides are TGTGCCAGCGGGAGGTCTTACGAGCAGTACGTC.

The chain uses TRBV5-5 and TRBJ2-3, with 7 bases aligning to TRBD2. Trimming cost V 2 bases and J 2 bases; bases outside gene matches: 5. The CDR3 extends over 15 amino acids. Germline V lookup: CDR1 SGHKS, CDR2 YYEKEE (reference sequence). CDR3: CASSLKAGNTDTQYF. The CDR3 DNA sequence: TGTGCCAGCAGCTTAAAAGCGGGAAACACAGATACGCAGTATTTT.

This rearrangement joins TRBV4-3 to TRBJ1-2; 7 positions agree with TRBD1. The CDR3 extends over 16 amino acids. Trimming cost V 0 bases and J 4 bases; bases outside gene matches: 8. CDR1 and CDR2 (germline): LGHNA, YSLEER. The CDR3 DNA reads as TGCGCCAGCAGCCAAGAAAGGGCGGACAGGTTCTATGGCTACACCTTC. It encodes CASSQERADRFYGYTF.

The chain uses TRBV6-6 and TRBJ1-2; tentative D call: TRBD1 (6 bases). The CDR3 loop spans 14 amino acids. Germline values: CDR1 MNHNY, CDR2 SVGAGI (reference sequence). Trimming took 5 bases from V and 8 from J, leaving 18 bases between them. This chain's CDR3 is CASSVGQPPGGYTF. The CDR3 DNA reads TGTGCCAGCAGTGTCGGACAGCCCCCAGGGGGCTACACCTTC.

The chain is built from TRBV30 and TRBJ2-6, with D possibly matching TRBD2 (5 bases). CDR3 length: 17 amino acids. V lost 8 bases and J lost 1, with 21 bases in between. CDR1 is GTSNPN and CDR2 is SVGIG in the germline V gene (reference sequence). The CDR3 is CASRLKDSISGANVLTF. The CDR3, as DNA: TGTGCCAGTAGGCTTAAGGACTCAATATCTGGGGCCAACGTCCTGACTTTC.

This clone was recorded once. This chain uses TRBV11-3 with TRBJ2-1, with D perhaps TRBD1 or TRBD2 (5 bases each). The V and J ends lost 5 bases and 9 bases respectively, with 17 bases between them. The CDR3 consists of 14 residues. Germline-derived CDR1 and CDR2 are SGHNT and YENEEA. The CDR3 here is CASSDGDGLGEQFF. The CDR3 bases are TGTGCCAGCAGCGACGGGGACGGTCTGGGTGAGCAGTTCTTC.

CDR3 nucleotides: TGTGCCAGCAGTGGGCGGACTTTCAATCAGCCCCAGCATTTT. Translation: CASSGRTFNQPQHF. The rearrangement joins TRBV6-1 to TRBJ1-5; D remains ambiguous. The CDR3 consists of 14 residues. V dropped 4 bases and J dropped 3 bases, with 10 bases sitting between them. Germline V CDR1 and CDR2: MNHNS, SASEGT.

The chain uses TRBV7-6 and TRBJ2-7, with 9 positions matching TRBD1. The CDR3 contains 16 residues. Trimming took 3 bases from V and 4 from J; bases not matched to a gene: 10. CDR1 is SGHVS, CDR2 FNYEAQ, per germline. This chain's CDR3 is CASSFFPGQGQYEQYF. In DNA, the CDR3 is TGTGCCAGCAGCTTCTTCCCGGGACAGGGACAGTACGAGCAGTACTTC.

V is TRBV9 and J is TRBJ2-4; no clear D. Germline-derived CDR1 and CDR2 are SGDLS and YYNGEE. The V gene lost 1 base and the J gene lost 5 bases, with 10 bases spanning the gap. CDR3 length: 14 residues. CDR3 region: CASSVSLIQNIQYF. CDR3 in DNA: TGTGCCAGCAGCGTAAGTCTCATTCAAAACATTCAGTACTTC.

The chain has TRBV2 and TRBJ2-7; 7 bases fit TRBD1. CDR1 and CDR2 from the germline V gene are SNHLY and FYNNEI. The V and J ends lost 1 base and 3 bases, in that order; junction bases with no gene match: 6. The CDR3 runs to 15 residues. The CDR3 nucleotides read TGTGCCAGCAGTGAAGGGGCAGGGGGTCTCTACGAGCAGTACTTC. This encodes CASSEGAGGLYEQYF.

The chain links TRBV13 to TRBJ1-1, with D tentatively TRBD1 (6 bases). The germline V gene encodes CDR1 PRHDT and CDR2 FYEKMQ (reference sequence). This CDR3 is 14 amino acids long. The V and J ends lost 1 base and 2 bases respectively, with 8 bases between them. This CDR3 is CASSLEGGNTEAFF. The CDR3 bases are TGTGCCAGCAGCTTAGAGGGGGGTAACACTGAAGCTTTCTTT.

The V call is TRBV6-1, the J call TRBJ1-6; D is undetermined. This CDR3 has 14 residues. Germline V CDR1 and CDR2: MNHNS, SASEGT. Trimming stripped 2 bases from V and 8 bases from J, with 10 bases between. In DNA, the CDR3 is TGTGCCAGCAGTGAAACAAGGGCGCATTCACCCCTCCACTTT. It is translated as CASSETRAHSPLHF.

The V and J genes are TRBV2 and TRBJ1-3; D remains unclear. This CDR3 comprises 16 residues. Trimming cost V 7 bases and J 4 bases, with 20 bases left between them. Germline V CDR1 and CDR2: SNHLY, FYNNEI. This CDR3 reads CASIKVPHSGGNTIYF. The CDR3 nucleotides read TGTGCCAGCATTAAGGTACCGCACAGTGGAGGAAACACCATATATTTT.

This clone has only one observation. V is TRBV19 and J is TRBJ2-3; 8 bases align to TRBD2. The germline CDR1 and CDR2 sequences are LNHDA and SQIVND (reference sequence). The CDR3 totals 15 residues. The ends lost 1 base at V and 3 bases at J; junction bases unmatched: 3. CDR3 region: CASSIGGGPTDTQYF. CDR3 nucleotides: TGTGCCAGTAGTATAGGCGGGGGGCCGACAGATACGCAGTATTTT.

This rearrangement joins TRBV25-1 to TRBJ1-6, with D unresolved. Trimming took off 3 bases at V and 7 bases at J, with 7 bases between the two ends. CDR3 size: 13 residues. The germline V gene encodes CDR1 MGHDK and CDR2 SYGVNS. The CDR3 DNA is TGTGCCAGCAGTGATTTTGCCAATTCACCCCTCCACTTT. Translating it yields CASSDFANSPLHF.

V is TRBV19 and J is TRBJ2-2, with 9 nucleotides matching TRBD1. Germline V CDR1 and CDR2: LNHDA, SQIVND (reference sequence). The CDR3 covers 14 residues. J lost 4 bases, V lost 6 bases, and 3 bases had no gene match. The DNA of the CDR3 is TGTGCCAGTAGGCGGGACAGGGCCACCGGGGAGCTGTTTTTT. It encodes CASRRDRATGELFF.

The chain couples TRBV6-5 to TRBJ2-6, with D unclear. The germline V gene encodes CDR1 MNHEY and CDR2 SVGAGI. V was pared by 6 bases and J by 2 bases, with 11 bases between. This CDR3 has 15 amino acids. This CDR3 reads CASRPDGTGANVLTF. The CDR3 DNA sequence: TGTGCCAGCAGGCCAGACGGAACTGGGGCCAACGTCCTGACTTTC.

CDR3 DNA sequence: TGCGCCAGCAGCCGGGGCCCCTACAATGAGCAGTTCTTC. Protein product: CASSRGPYNEQFF. J is TRBJ2-1 and V is TRBV10-1; D could derive from TRBD1 or TRBD2 (5 bases each). Germline CDR1 and CDR2: WNHNN and SYGVQD (reference sequence). This CDR3 has 13 amino acids. Deletions cut 6 bases from V and 2 bases from J, with 8 bases between.

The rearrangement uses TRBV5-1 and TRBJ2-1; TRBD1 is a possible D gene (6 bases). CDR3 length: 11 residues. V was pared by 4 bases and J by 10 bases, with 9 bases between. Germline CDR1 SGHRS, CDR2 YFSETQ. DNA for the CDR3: TGCGCCAGCAGCCGGGACATCGAGCAGTTCTTC. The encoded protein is CASSRDIEQFF.

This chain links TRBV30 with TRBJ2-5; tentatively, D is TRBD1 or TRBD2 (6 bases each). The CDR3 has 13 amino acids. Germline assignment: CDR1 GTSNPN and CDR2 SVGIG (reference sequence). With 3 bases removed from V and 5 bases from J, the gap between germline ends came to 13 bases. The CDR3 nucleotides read TGTGCCTGGAGCGTAAACGGGGGCGAGACCCAGTACTTC. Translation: CAWSVNGGETQYF.